The clone carrying this T cell receptor (beta chain) was recorded a few times. Documented time point: pre-sensitization, week 0. Specified treatment: therapeutic diphenylcyclopropenone sensitization with weekly scalp DPC. Using its own MiXCR run on the RACE reads, TCRdb lists one record per CDR3 protein. The data show a few hundred thousand distinct CDR3 sequences, 5% to 6.5% seen once. This entry is derived from a study of human T cells and chemical hapten exposure. Study summary: Sensitization applied 2% DPC to approximately 2 cm by approximately 2 cm of upper inner arm skin.

The CDR3 is 18 residues long. Per the germline V gene, CDR1 is MNHEY and CDR2 is SVGAGI. V was shortened by 0 bases and J by 0 bases, with 12 bases between the two germline ends. Specimen: whole blood, collected in connection with sensitization to the hapten diphenylcyclopropenone (DPC). The sequence derives from a woman younger than 35 with alopecia areata. Some clones in this sample may be carry-over from other donors' samples. The rearrangement joins TRBV6-5 to TRBJ2-6, with D unresolved. The CDR3 DNA is TGTGCCAGCAGTTACTCTAGCAGTTCAAGCTCTGGGGCCAACGTCCTGACTTTC. Its protein is CASSYSSSSSSGANVLTF.